The 18 T cell receptor beta chains below were found in one sample sequenced in a study of blood T cell repertoires in COVID-19 (dated by TCRdb to between 2020 and 2021). Library construction relied on the immunoSEQ multiplex PCR assay. TCRdb obtained this table from immuneACCESS and retained in-frame rearrangements with V and J assigned. These tables miss some clones; where compared with another copy, unresolved V genes account for less than half of the shortfall, and the remainder is unexplained. The sample table contains roughly 350,000 clones; only one count was recorded for more than 75% of them. The ten largest account for about 9.4% of the sample. The sequenced material came from peripheral blood. The receptors shown here come from a woman aged 30 to 39 with COVID-19, enrolled during active disease.

The rearrangement uses TRBV24-1 and TRBJ2-2, with a possible D match to TRBD2 (5 bases). This CDR3 comprises 14 residues. V lost 9 bases and J lost 2, with 12 bases in between. Germline V gene sequence: CDR1 KGHDR, CDR2 SFDVKD. CDR3 residues: CATRGTVNTGELFF. CDR3 sequence (DNA): TGTGCCACCCGGGGAACAGTCAACACCGGGGAGCTGTTTTTT.

The gene calls are TRBV5-4 and TRBJ2-7; 10 positions agree with TRBD2. The CDR3 length is 15 residues. J lost 5 bases, V lost 0 bases, and 5 bases had no gene match. Germline V gene lookup returns CDR1 SGHNT and CDR2 YYREEE (reference sequence). In nucleotides, the CDR3 is TGTGCCAGCAGCTTGGTAGGCCTAGCGGGAGACGAGCAGTACTTC. It is translated as CASSLVGLAGDEQYF.

This sequence joins TRBV28 and TRBJ2-2; D gene unclear. The V gene lost 6 bases and the J gene lost 5 bases, with 4 bases spanning the gap. CDR3 length: 11 residues. The germline CDR1 and CDR2 sequences are MDHEN and SYDVKM. Here the CDR3 DNA reads TGTGCCAGCAGCGTTACCGGGGAGCTGTTTTTT. It translates to CASSVTGELFF. The full variable domain, its missing parts supplied by reference TRBV28 and TRBJ2-2, is DVKVTQSSRYLVKRTGEKVFLECVQDMDHENMFWYRQDPGLGLRLIYFSYDVKMKEKGDIPEGYSVSREKKERFSLILESASTNQTSMYLCASSVTGELFFGEGSRLTVL.

The rearrangement uses TRBV7-3 and TRBJ2-2; TRBD1 matches 7 bases. The length of the CDR3 is 15 residues. Germline V lookup: CDR1 SGHTA, CDR2 FQGTGA. J gave up 4 bases and V 2 bases, and 4 bases lay outside the gene matches. The CDR3: CASSLPTGTTGELFF. In DNA, the CDR3 is TGTGCCAGCAGCTTACCGACAGGGACCACCGGGGAGCTGTTTTTT.

The chain uses TRBV7-8 and TRBJ2-7, with 11 bases matching TRBD2. J was trimmed by 0 bases and V by 5 bases; bases with no gene match: 6. CDR3 length: 16 amino acids. The germline V gene encodes CDR1 SGHVS and CDR2 FQNEAQ. In DNA, the CDR3 is TGTGCCAGCAGCCCAGGGACTAGCGGCCCCTCCTACGAGCAGTACTTC. The encoded protein is CASSPGTSGPSYEQYF.

This clone was recorded a few times. This chain joins TRBV29-1 and TRBJ2-1; the match to TRBD2 covers 7 bases. V lost 6 bases, J lost 0 bases, and 8 bases stayed unmatched. The CDR3 totals 15 residues. CDR1 and CDR2 (germline): SQVTM, ANQGSEA. The CDR3 DNA reads TGCAGCGTGGATACCGGGACTACCTCCTACAATGAGCAGTTCTTC. The encoded protein is CSVDTGTTSYNEQFF.

Points on this clone: Other DNA sequences in this sample translate to the same CDR3. The chain recombines TRBV5-1 with TRBJ2-1; TRBD2 agrees at 13 bases. The CDR3 extends over 15 amino acids. J was trimmed by 7 bases and V by 4 bases; bases with no gene match: 5. CDR1 and CDR2 from the germline V gene are SGHRS and YFSETQ. The CDR3 region is CASSPGLAGVNEQFF. CDR3 DNA: TGCGCCAGCAGCCCAGGACTAGCGGGAGTGAATGAGCAGTTCTTC.

The chain links TRBV5-1 to TRBJ1-4; D gene unclear. Germline V gives CDR1 SGHRS, CDR2 YFSETQ. CDR3 length: 14 residues. With 3 bases removed from V and 8 bases from J, the gap between germline ends came to 14 bases. The CDR3 here is CASSSPRPGEKLFF. CDR3 nucleotide sequence: TGCGCCAGCAGCTCCCCAAGGCCAGGAGAAAAACTGTTTTTT.

This rearrangement joins TRBV4-2 to TRBJ1-4; 10 nucleotides align to TRBD1. Germline values: CDR1 LGHNA, CDR2 YNFKEQ. This CDR3 has 16 amino acids. With 4 bases clipped from V and 8 bases from J, the junction kept 10 bases outside the gene matches. The CDR3 is CASSPRSGTGEEKLFF. DNA of the CDR3: TGTGCCAGCAGCCCCCGATCCGGGACAGGGGAGGAAAAACTGTTTTTT.

CDR3 sequence: CAWSKGGAETQYF. CDR3 nucleotide sequence: TGTGCCTGGAGTAAAGGAGGTGCGGAGACCCAGTACTTC. V gene TRBV30 combines with J gene TRBJ2-5; TRBD2 might be the D (5 bases). The V and J ends lost 2 bases and 5 bases respectively, with 12 bases between them. Germline V CDR1 and CDR2: GTSNPN, SVGIG (reference sequence). The CDR3 has 13 amino acids.

V is TRBV28 and J is TRBJ2-7, with 9 bases that match TRBD2. Germline CDR1 reads MDHEN; CDR2 reads SYDVKM. This CDR3 is built from 16 residues. With V trimmed by 1 base and J by 0 bases, 4 bases remained unmatched. The CDR3 DNA sequence: TGTGCCAGCAGTTTATCAGGCGGGAGGGCCTCCTACGAGCAGTACTTC. This gives the protein CASSLSGGRASYEQYF.

J is TRBJ2-1 and V is TRBV9; 7 nucleotides agree with TRBD2. This CDR3 is built from 16 residues. Germline trimming cut 2 bases from V and 1 base from J; bases unmatched to any gene: 6. Germline V lookup: CDR1 SGDLS, CDR2 YYNGEE. In nucleotides, the CDR3 is TGTGCCAGCAGCGTTGGTGGGAGGGTGTCCTACAATGAGCAGTTCTTC. Its translation is CASSVGGRVSYNEQFF. Full variable domain (rest looked up from reference TRBV9 and TRBJ2-1): DSGVTQTPKHLITATGQRVTLRCSPRSGDLSVYWYQQSLDQGLQFLIQYYNGEERAKGNILERFSAQQFPDLHSELNLSSLELGDSALYFCASSVGGRVSYNEQFFGPGTRLTVL.

The V call is TRBV11-2, the J call TRBJ2-7; maybe TRBD2 (7 bases). Deletions cut 6 bases from V and 0 bases from J, with 21 bases between. This CDR3 is built from 17 residues. Per the germline V gene, CDR1 is SGHAT and CDR2 is FQNNGV. This CDR3 reads CASRPGGGGSVSYEQYF. CDR3 nucleotides: TGTGCCAGCAGACCCGGGGGCGGGGGATCTGTCTCCTACGAGCAGTACTTC.

The chain's CDR3 is CASSLWAGVRANTGELFF. For the CDR3, the DNA is TGTGCCAGCAGCCTGTGGGCAGGGGTTCGGGCGAACACCGGGGAGCTGTTTTTT. V and J are TRBV5-5 and TRBJ2-2, with D maybe TRBD1 (6 bases). CDR3 length: 18 residues. V was clipped by 4 bases and J by 0 bases, with 19 bases between them. The germline gives CDR1 SGHKS, CDR2 YYEKEE (reference sequence). The whole variable domain, remainder taken from reference TRBV5-5 and TRBJ2-2, is DAGVTQSPTHLIKTRGQQVTLRCSPISGHKSVSWYQQVLGQGPQFIFQYYEKEERGRGNFPDRFSARQFPNYSSELNVNALLLGDSALYLCASSLWAGVRANTGELFFGEGSRLTVL.

J is TRBJ1-1 and V is TRBV5-1, with no clear D. The CDR3 is 14 residues long. Per germline, CDR1 SGHRS and CDR2 YFSETQ. Trimming removed 2 bases at V and 0 bases at J, with 8 bases between. As DNA, the CDR3 is TGCGCCAGCAGCTTCGGAGATATGAACACTGAAGCTTTCTTT. Translation gives CASSFGDMNTEAFF.

In regard to this clone: As the CDR3 is not closed by the conserved phenylalanine or tryptophan, this likely results from a read error. No DNA is shown, since the ends of the CDR3 on it are uncertain; the CDR3 is the one TCRdb lists. V and J are TRBV9 and TRBJ2-7; the table's D call TRBD2 went unverified against the DNA. The CDR3 extends over 15 residues, inclusive of both ends. Germline values: CDR1 SGDLS, CDR2 YYNGEE. The CDR3 is CASSVGGRADLLLVI.

This chain links TRBV19 with TRBJ2-1; 10 bases agree with TRBD1. The germline gives CDR1 LNHDA, CDR2 SQIVND (reference sequence). Germline trimming cut 6 bases from V and 8 bases from J; bases unmatched to any gene: 7. This CDR3 comprises 14 residues. CDR3 DNA: TGTGCCAGTAGCCGGGGACAGGGGTTCCATGAGCAGTTCTTC. Translation: CASSRGQGFHEQFF.

V and J are TRBV11-3 and TRBJ2-1; the D gene is possibly TRBD2 (5 bases). Trimming removed 4 bases from V and 7 bases from J, with 14 bases in between. From germline, CDR1 is SGHNT and CDR2 YENEEA. The CDR3 extends over 14 amino acids. CDR3 amino acids: CASSSQTRRNEQFF. CDR3 DNA sequence: TGTGCCAGCAGCTCTCAAACTAGAAGGAATGAGCAGTTCTTC.